This entry is about one TCR beta chain. Its cognate antigen is unknown. The data originate from a study of immune evolution from preneoplasia to lung adenocarcinoma. General observations from the study: Later-stage lesions seemingly showed higher T cell density and diversity than normal lung.

Resections took place in Japan or China from about 2014 to 2017. Premalignant or tumor cells were enriched by macro-dissection after pathologic assessment. CDR1 is LNHDA and CDR2 is SQIVND in the germline V gene (reference sequence). The CDR3 sequence is 14 residues long. Trimming stripped 7 bases from V and 0 bases from J, with 11 bases between. TCRdb's copy holds only in-frame clones and misses some; the assay was immunoSEQ multiplex PCR. The table includes 3,000 to 4,500 clones, 75% to 80% detected once. The genes are TRBV19 and TRBJ2-3; no definite D call. This TCR came from a person aged 60-80 years with lung adenocarcinoma. The source material was FFPE minimally invasive lung adenocarcinoma tissue. The CDR3 is CASNGLRSTDTQYF. DNA for the CDR3: TGTGCCAGTAACGGTTTGCGGAGCACAGATACGCAGTATTTT.